This is a list of T cell receptor beta chains from one sample in a study of cytomegalovirus exposure and HLA in healthy donors. Profiled with immunoSEQ multiplex PCR; TCRdb holds only in-frame clones, not every one. The sample includes roughly 100,000 clones, nearly 80% of them seen just once. Sequenced material: PBMCs. The receptors come from a woman in her thirties or forties in good health and CMV-seronegative. The CDR3 runs from the conserved cysteine through the conserved F or W. Each record gives: V gene, J gene, clone size, D gene, CDR3 protein, CDR3 DNA. A D gene is named only where the DNA matches it firmly. The listing skips clone size in some rows; elsewhere it reads once, few, many or a size class.

TRBV12-5,TRBJ2-1,-,TRBD1,CASGLGQGRDNEQFF,TGTGCTAGTGGTTTGGGACAGGGCCGAGACAATGAGCAGTTCTTC
TRBV29-1,TRBJ2-7,-,-,CSVGHSFEQYF,TGCAGCGTTGGACATTCCTTCGAGCAGTACTTC
TRBV10-1,TRBJ2-7,few,TRBD2,CASSGGTSGSYEQYF,TGCGCCAGCAGTGGAGGGACTAGCGGCTCCTACGAGCAGTACTTC
TRBV7-9,TRBJ2-2,once,TRBD2,CSSSLTSGLNTGELFF,TGTTCCAGCAGCTTAACTAGCGGCTTAAACACCGGGGAGCTGTTTTTT
TRBV6-5,TRBJ2-7,-,TRBD2,CASSPRTSGRSEQYF,TGTGCCAGCAGTCCAAGGACTAGCGGGAGGAGCGAGCAGTACTTC
TRBV29-1,TRBJ2-3,-,TRBD1,CSAPLDRGTDTQYF,TGCAGCGCGCCTTTGGACAGGGGGACCGATACGCAGTATTTT
TRBV15,TRBJ2-1,-,TRBD2,CATSTTSGVHNEQFF,TGTGCCACCAGCACTACTAGCGGGGTTCACAATGAGCAGTTCTTC
TRBV15,TRBJ2-7,-,TRBD1,CATSSPTWRQGEQYF,TGTGCCACCAGCAGCCCTACGTGGAGACAGGGGGAGCAGTACTTC
TRBV6-5,TRBJ2-1,-,-,CASIRSGNANNEQFF,TGTGCCAGCATCCGTAGCGGAAACGCGAACAATGAGCAGTTCTTC
TRBV28,TRBJ1-5,-,TRBD1,CASSPGQAQHF,TGTGCCAGCAGCCCCGGACAGGCCCAGCATTTT
TRBV27,TRBJ2-7,-,-,CASSLTTTRGFTERYF,TGTGCCAGCAGTTTGACGACAACCAGGGGTTTTACAGAGCGGTACTTC
TRBV6-1,TRBJ2-7,few,TRBD1,CASSGDRPPGEQYF,TGTGCCAGCAGTGGGGACAGGCCCCCGGGCGAGCAGTACTTC
TRBV19,TRBJ2-1,once,TRBD2,CASIPSGSPYNEQFF,TGTGCCAGTATCCCTAGCGGGAGTCCCTACAATGAGCAGTTCTTC
TRBV7-2,TRBJ2-1,once,-,CASSAKTVHNEQFF,TGTGCCAGCAGCGCTAAGACAGTCCACAATGAGCAGTTCTTC
TRBV7-2,TRBJ2-1,once,-,CASSLVGSGAWGEQFF,TGTGCCAGCAGCTTAGTAGGATCGGGAGCGTGGGGGGAGCAGTTCTTC
TRBV5-4,TRBJ2-5,-,TRBD1,CASSTDRGREAQYF,TGTGCCAGCAGCACAGACAGGGGTAGAGAGGCCCAGTACTTC